The 9 T cell receptor beta chains in this list originate from one sample, sequenced in a study of cytomegalovirus exposure and HLA in healthy donors. PCR involved 60 Vbeta and 13 Jbeta primers. Here immunoSEQ multiplex PCR was the method, and the copy in TCRdb shows in-frame clones only, minus some. The sample has about 130,000 clones, over 70% seen once; the top ten hold 4%. Sequencing used PBMCs. These receptors were obtained from a man in his forties in good health and CMV-seropositive.

The V gene is TRBV7-2, the J gene TRBJ1-5, with D maybe TRBD1 (5 bases). CDR1 is SGHTA, CDR2 FQGNSA, per germline. Between the trimmed V and J ends, which lost 4 bases and 1 base, there was a span of 11 bases. This CDR3 is 15 amino acids long. CDR3 in DNA: TGTGCCAGCAGCTGGACAACCGGGAGCAATCAGCCCCAGCATTTT. Translated, it gives CASSWTTGSNQPQHF.

This clone was observed a few times. This sequence joins TRBV14 and TRBJ1-2; D is possibly TRBD1 (6 bases). This CDR3 has 15 residues. Trimming took 4 bases from V and 4 from J, leaving 16 bases between them. The germline CDR1 and CDR2 sequences are SGHDN and FVKESK. In DNA, the CDR3 is TGTGCCAGCAGCCCTAACAGGGCTTCAGGCTATGGCTACACCTTC. Its protein is CASSPNRASGYGYTF.

This clone was seen a handful of times. This chain connects TRBV29-1 to TRBJ2-7, with D perhaps matching TRBD1 (6 bases). This CDR3 comprises 12 residues. Germline values: CDR1 SQVTM, CDR2 ANQGSEA. Trimming cost V 7 bases and J 0 bases, with 10 bases left between them. The CDR3 sequence is CSAQDSSYEQYF. CDR3 nucleotides: TGCAGCGCCCAGGACAGCTCCTACGAGCAGTACTTC.

The chain recombines TRBV28 with TRBJ1-2; no firm D call. The CDR3 spans 12 residues. Trimming removed 9 bases at V and 8 bases at J, with 16 bases between. The V gene's germline CDR1 is MDHEN and CDR2 SYDVKM. The CDR3 nucleotides are TGTGCCAGTCATGGGTGGGAGGTCGGCTACACCTTC. This sequence encodes CASHGWEVGYTF.

V is TRBV6-5 and J is TRBJ2-2, with D perhaps matching TRBD2 (5 bases). Germline V gene sequence: CDR1 MNHEY, CDR2 SVGAGI. This CDR3 is 13 amino acids long. The V end was cut by 5 bases, the J end by 6 bases, with 10 bases between. The CDR3 spells CASSATRAGELFF. The DNA for the CDR3 is TGTGCCAGCAGTGCCACTAGGGCCGGGGAGCTGTTTTTT.

This clone has a handful of counts. J is TRBJ2-3 and V is TRBV29-1, with 9 bases fitting TRBD2. The CDR3 consists of 15 residues. The trim removed 4 bases at V and 2 bases at J, leaving 7 bases unmatched. From germline, CDR1 is SQVTM and CDR2 ANQGSEA. This CDR3 is CSVGGGGGPTDTQYF. CDR3 coding DNA: TGCAGCGTTGGTGGCGGGGGGGGTCCCACAGATACGCAGTATTTT.

This chain joins TRBV2 and TRBJ2-7; 11 bases are shared with TRBD2. The V gene end was trimmed by 1 base and the J gene end by 4 bases; junction bases not matched to a gene: 3. Per germline, CDR1 SNHLY and CDR2 FYNNEI. This CDR3 has 15 residues. The DNA of the CDR3 is TGTGCCAGCAGTGAAGTGGCTAGCGGGAGGTACGAGCAGTACTTC. It encodes CASSEVASGRYEQYF.

With regard to this clone: The same CDR3 also results from other DNA sequences found in this sample. The J gene is TRBJ1-1, the V gene TRBV29-1; D ambiguous. This CDR3 is built from 12 residues. Trimming cost V 5 bases and J 1 base, with 8 bases left between them. The V gene's germline CDR1 is SQVTM and CDR2 ANQGSEA. The CDR3 here is CSVKRGNTEAFF. As DNA, the CDR3 is TGCAGCGTTAAGAGAGGGAACACTGAAGCTTTCTTT. Filled out from reference TRBV29-1 and TRBJ1-1, the complete variable domain reads SAVISQKPSRDICQRGTSLTIQCQVDSQVTMMFWYRQQPGQSLTLIATANQGSEATYESGFVIDKFPISRPNLTFSTLTVSNMSPEDSSIYLCSVKRGNTEAFFGQGTRLTVV.

The chain carries TRBV18 and TRBJ1-5, with D perhaps matching TRBD1 (5 bases). Looked up from germline, CDR1 is KGHSH and CDR2 is LQKENI. The ends were cut back, 4 bases at V and 0 bases at J, with 16 bases in the middle. The CDR3 is 17 residues long. This chain's CDR3 is CASSLAWGGNSNQPQHF. CDR3 sequence (DNA): TGTGCCAGCTCACTGGCATGGGGGGGGAATAGCAATCAGCCCCAGCATTTT.